This T cell receptor beta chain was sequenced for a study of shared clonotypes between healthy human individuals. V shed 4 bases and J shed 3 bases, with 9 bases lying between them. The CDR3 spans 13 residues. CDR1 is MNHEY and CDR2 is SMNVEV in the germline V gene (reference sequence). Study observations and caveats: The generation probabilities recorded for non-shared clonotypes fell below those of clonotypes shared by all four donors. Rarefaction revealed incomplete sorted-subset sequencing despite large depth. Few donors limited the genetic and exposure-history diversity represented. Sampling covered nothing but blood. Tissue TCR repertoires likely differ from those found in blood.

As to this clone: Its target is not known.

Here immunoSEQ multiplex PCR was the method, and the copy in TCRdb shows in-frame clones only, minus some. Seen here are hundreds of thousands of clones, almost 97% observed once, and the top ten hold less than 0.06%. The specimen was naive CD4+ T cells sorted from blood. Subset noted: CD45RA+ positively selected. The J gene is TRBJ1-2, the V gene TRBV27, with D maybe TRBD1 (5 bases). The clonotype originates from a woman aged 30 to 39 in good health. The CDR3 sequence is CASSWGRDYGYTF. The DNA for the CDR3 is TGTGCCAGCAGTTGGGGCAGGGACTATGGCTACACCTTC.